The present T cell receptor (beta chain) was sequenced within a study of T cell changes during pregnancy in multiple sclerosis. The CDR3 extends over 13 amino acids. Germline assignment: CDR1 LGHNT and CDR2 FRNRAP. This clone was seen once. The germline gene is not matched at one end of the junction; a read error may be the cause. Produced via immunoSEQ multiplex PCR; TCRdb's table is partial and in-frame only. Counted here are more than 55,000 clones, around nine tenths occurring once; the ten biggest clones make up more than 1.5%. The material sequenced was peripheral blood, taken after pregnancy. V is TRBV12-5 and J is TRBJ2-3; D gene unclear. The clonotype comes from a female donor with multiple sclerosis, enrolled in a pregnancy study. The CDR3 spells CASHRSGTDTQYF. CDR3 in DNA: TGTGCTAGTCACCGGAGTGGCACGGATACGCAGTATTTT.